Following are 30 T cell receptor beta chains from one sample sequenced in a study of cytomegalovirus exposure and HLA in healthy donors (dated by TCRdb to the late 2010s). Preparation of the library involved the immunoSEQ multiplex PCR assay. The multiplex PCR relied on a mix of 60 forward primers for TCR Vbeta segments and 13 reverse primers for TCR Jbeta segments. Here the immuneACCESS table is served through TCRdb, limited to in-frame sequences with V and J called. Missing clones are a known gap in these copies; in checked studies unresolved V genes cover under half, and the rest lacks a known reason. The table for this sample lists tens of thousands of clones; 80% of them were counted only once. Of the sample, nearly 6% is held by the ten largest clones. Input material: PBMCs. The source is a male donor in good health and CMV-seronegative.

A single count supports this clone. The chain employs TRBV2 and TRBJ2-5, with 11 bases fitting TRBD2. Trimming at V came to 0 bases and at J to 5 bases, leaving 8 bases not matched to a gene. This CDR3 is 17 amino acids long. Germline V lookup: CDR1 SNHLY, CDR2 FYNNEI. The CDR3 DNA sequence: TGTGCCAGCAGTGAAGCTTCTCCGTCTAGCGGGGGGGAGACCCAGTACTTC. Its translation is CASSEASPSSGGETQYF. The variable domain in full, completed from reference TRBV2 and TRBJ2-5, reads EPEVTQTPSHQVTQMGQEVILRCVPISNHLYFYWYRQILGQKVEFLVSFYNNEISEKSEIFDDQFSVERPDGSNFTLKIRSTKLEDSAMYFCASSEASPSSGGETQYFGPGTRLLVL.

This chain joins TRBV5-5 and TRBJ2-1, with 9 bases identical to TRBD1. The CDR3 runs to 14 residues. V shed 0 bases and J 8 bases; nucleotides not matched to a gene: 3. Germline loops: CDR1 SGHKS, CDR2 YYEKEE (reference sequence). DNA for the CDR3: TGTGCCAGCAGCTTGGGACAGGGGGGGGATGAGCAGTTCTTC. Its protein product is CASSLGQGGDEQFF.

This clone was recorded a few times. J is TRBJ2-7 and V is TRBV7-6; 8 bases align to TRBD1. The germline V gene has CDR1 SGHVS and CDR2 FNYEAQ. This CDR3 comprises 14 residues. After removal of 5 bases from V and 3 bases from J, the junction contained 6 bases not matched to a gene. In DNA, the CDR3 is TGTGCCAGCAGCGCCGGGACAGGCCTCTACGAGCAGTACTTC. This sequence encodes CASSAGTGLYEQYF.

The rearrangement links TRBV7-2 to TRBJ2-1; 11 bases are a match to TRBD1. The ends lost 5 bases at V and 5 bases at J; junction bases unmatched: 5. Per the germline V gene, CDR1 is SGHTA and CDR2 is FQGNSA. This CDR3 contains 15 residues. The CDR3 loop is CASSRTGGWNNEQFF. For the CDR3, the DNA is TGTGCCAGCAGCCGGACAGGGGGCTGGAACAATGAGCAGTTCTTC.

V usage is TRBV19 and J usage is TRBJ1-5; possibly TRBD1 for D (5 bases). Trimming removed 7 bases from V and 1 base from J, with 11 bases in between. The CDR3 is 14 amino acids. Looked up from germline, CDR1 is LNHDA and CDR2 is SQIVND (reference sequence). CDR3 DNA sequence: TGTGCCAGTACCCTAGGGGCAAGCAATCAGCCCCAGCATTTT. This codes for CASTLGASNQPQHF. The full variable domain, completed using reference TRBV19 and TRBJ1-5, is DGGITQSPKYLFRKEGQNVTLSCEQNLNHDAMYWYRQDPGQGLRLIYYSQIVNDFQKGDIAEGYSVSREKKESFPLTVTSAQKNPTAFYLCASTLGASNQPQHFGDGTRLSIL.

The CDR3 region is CASSLSPGRTQYF. The CDR3 nucleotides are TGCGCCAGCAGCTTGTCTCCGGGGAGGACCCAGTACTTC. V is TRBV5-1 and J is TRBJ2-5, with D possibly matching TRBD2 (5 bases). Per the germline V gene, CDR1 is SGHRS and CDR2 is YFSETQ. CDR3 length: 13 residues. Trimming cost V 1 base and J 7 bases, with 11 bases left between them.

V is TRBV4-3 and J is TRBJ1-2; tentatively, D is TRBD1 (5 bases). The CDR3 runs to 15 residues. V was shortened by 1 base and J by 5 bases, with 14 bases between the two germline ends. Per the germline V gene, CDR1 is LGHNA and CDR2 is YSLEER. In DNA form, the CDR3 reads TGCGCCAGCAGCCAAGGGGGCTCAGGCCTTTATGGCTACACCTTC. This translates into CASSQGGSGLYGYTF.

This clone appeared a single time. The chain links TRBV5-1 to TRBJ1-4; D not certain. V was trimmed by 2 bases and J by 3 bases, leaving 14 bases between them. The CDR3 consists of 16 residues. CDR1 and CDR2 (germline): SGHRS, YFSETQ. CDR3 amino acids: CASSFVGGLSNEKLFF. Written as DNA, the CDR3 is TGCGCCAGCAGCTTCGTGGGAGGCTTGTCTAATGAAAAACTGTTTTTT.

The rearrangement joins TRBV2 to TRBJ2-2; a weak D match, TRBD2 (7 bases). Germline CDR1 reads SNHLY; CDR2 reads FYNNEI. With 8 bases removed from V and 8 bases from J, the gap between germline ends came to 21 bases. This CDR3 spans 15 amino acids. CDR3 protein: CASLKGGGVSGELFF. The CDR3 DNA follows: TGTGCCAGCCTCAAAGGGGGGGGTGTGTCGGGGGAGCTGTTTTTT.

This sequence joins TRBV6-5 and TRBJ2-7; 7 nucleotides align to TRBD1. The CDR3 spans 14 residues. CDR1 and CDR2 from the germline V gene are MNHEY and SVGAGI. Germline trimming cut 7 bases from V and 0 bases from J; bases unmatched to any gene: 6. CDR3 amino acids: CASTEDRTSYEQYF. The CDR3 coding sequence is TGTGCCAGCACCGAGGACAGGACCTCCTACGAGCAGTACTTC.

The rearrangement links TRBV7-9 to TRBJ1-2; TRBD1 is a possible D gene (6 bases). The V gene's germline CDR1 is SEHNR and CDR2 FQNEAQ (reference sequence). The ends were cut back, 3 bases at V and 0 bases at J, with 8 bases in the middle. This CDR3 region has 14 residues. The CDR3 DNA sequence: TGTGCCAGCAGCTTTCAGGGGCCTAACTATGGCTACACCTTC. It is translated as CASSFQGPNYGYTF.

The chain recombines TRBV19 with TRBJ1-5; weak D call: TRBD1 (6 bases). The CDR3 length is 13 residues. The V end was cut by 8 bases, the J end by 2 bases, with 10 bases between. The germline V gene has CDR1 LNHDA and CDR2 SQIVND (reference sequence). In DNA form, the CDR3 reads TGTGCCAGTCGACCAGGGGGCAATCAGCCCCAGCATTTT. Translation gives CASRPGGNQPQHF.

The chain employs TRBV29-1 and TRBJ2-3; 16 nucleotides agree with TRBD2. Germline CDR1 and CDR2: SQVTM and ANQGSEA. Germline trimming cut 3 bases from V and 5 bases from J; bases unmatched to any gene: 20. The CDR3 contains 21 residues. The CDR3 here is CSVEPPPEGGLAGGPGDTQYF. DNA of the CDR3: TGCAGCGTTGAGCCCCCCCCGGAGGGGGGACTAGCGGGGGGGCCGGGAGATACGCAGTATTTT.

The chain employs TRBV5-4 and TRBJ1-1; 8 bases match TRBD1. Germline assignment: CDR1 SGHNT and CDR2 YYREEE (reference sequence). The CDR3 has 16 residues. Unmatched junction bases numbered 9, after V lost 0 bases and J lost 5 bases. Here the CDR3 reads CASSLAADRVGTEAFF. The CDR3 nucleotides are TGTGCCAGCAGCTTGGCGGCGGACAGGGTTGGTACTGAAGCTTTCTTT.

This chain uses TRBV7-3 with TRBJ2-1; D perhaps matches TRBD2 (5 bases). The CDR3 is made up of 16 amino acids. V was shortened by 1 base and J by 3 bases, with 13 bases between the two germline ends. The V gene's germline CDR1 is SGHTA and CDR2 FQGTGA. Here the CDR3 reads CASSLSGGGNYNEQFF. The CDR3 DNA follows: TGTGCCAGCAGCTTAAGCGGTGGAGGAAACTACAATGAGCAGTTCTTC.

This chain connects TRBV7-9 to TRBJ1-2; the D gene is possibly TRBD1 (5 bases). V lost 1 base and J lost 2, with 11 bases in between. CDR1 and CDR2 from the germline V gene are SEHNR and FQNEAQ (reference sequence). There are 15 residues in the CDR3. For the CDR3, the DNA is TGTGCCAGCAGCTTAGGTCAGGGATCCAACTATGGCTACACCTTC. It codes for CASSLGQGSNYGYTF.

Only one count was recorded for this clone. This chain connects TRBV19 to TRBJ2-1; 12 bases agree with TRBD1. With 10 bases clipped from V and 6 bases from J, the junction kept 4 bases outside the gene matches. The CDR3 sequence is 13 residues long. Germline CDR1 is LNHDA and CDR2 is SQIVND (reference sequence). CDR3 DNA sequence: TGTGCCATCGGGACAGGGGGCGTCAATGAGCAGTTCTTC. Translation: CAIGTGGVNEQFF.

This clone appeared a few times. The chain recombines TRBV14 with TRBJ2-7; the match to TRBD1 covers 9 bases. CDR1 and CDR2 from the germline V gene are SGHDN and FVKESK. CDR3 length: 14 amino acids. With V trimmed by 5 bases and J by 3 bases, 5 bases remained unmatched. CDR3 residues: CASSAGQGYYEQYF. CDR3 nucleotides: TGTGCCAGCAGCGCGGGACAGGGATACTACGAGCAGTACTTC. Based on the CDR3 plus reference TRBV14 and TRBJ2-7, the full variable domain is EAGVTQFPSHSVIEKGQTVTLRCDPISGHDNLYWYRRVMGKEIKFLLHFVKESKQDESGMPNNRFLAERTGGTYSTLKVQPAELEDSGVYFCASSAGQGYYEQYFGPGTRLTVT.

The V call is TRBV6-4, the J call TRBJ1-1, with D perhaps matching TRBD1 (6 bases). This CDR3 is built from 13 residues. V gave up 5 bases and J gave up 1 base, with 8 bases separating them. The germline V gene has CDR1 MRHNA and CDR2 SNTAGT. CDR3 sequence: CASSLTGNTEAFF. CDR3 bases: TGTGCCAGCAGTCTGACAGGGAACACTGAAGCTTTCTTT.

The chain combines TRBV4-3 with TRBJ2-6; 7 bases fit TRBD1. The germline gives CDR1 LGHNA, CDR2 YSLEER. The CDR3 spans 19 residues. J gave up 0 bases and V 1 base, and 9 bases lay outside the gene matches. The CDR3 reads CASSQAGTALLSGANVLTF. Written as DNA, the CDR3 is TGCGCCAGCAGCCAAGCCGGGACAGCCCTCCTCTCTGGGGCCAACGTCCTGACTTTC.

The chain combines TRBV9 with TRBJ1-3; D may be TRBD1 (6 bases). Looked up from germline, CDR1 is SGDLS and CDR2 is YYNGEE. There are 18 residues in the CDR3. The V end was cut by 3 bases, the J end by 0 bases, with 19 bases between. This chain's CDR3 is CASSARGGEGHSGNTIYF. For the CDR3, the DNA is TGTGCCAGCAGCGCCCGAGGGGGGGAGGGCCACTCTGGAAACACCATATATTTT.

The chain recombines TRBV18 with TRBJ2-5; TRBD2 agrees at 8 bases. Germline assignment: CDR1 KGHSH and CDR2 LQKENI. J gave up 1 base and V 3 bases, and 7 bases lay outside the gene matches. The CDR3 has 16 residues. CDR3 DNA sequence: TGTGCCAGCTCACCCCGGCGGAGCGGGGGCCAAGAGACCCAGTACTTC. Translating gives CASSPRRSGGQETQYF.

This rearrangement joins TRBV5-1 to TRBJ1-1, with 11 bases fitting TRBD1. Germline V gene sequence: CDR1 SGHRS, CDR2 YFSETQ. Trimming cost V 1 base and J 3 bases; bases outside gene matches: 8. CDR3 size: 17 residues. Here the CDR3 reads CASSLQGQGESDTEAFF. CDR3 coding DNA: TGCGCCAGCAGCTTGCAGGGACAGGGGGAAAGTGACACTGAAGCTTTCTTT.

The genes are TRBV25-1 and TRBJ1-1, with TRBD1 identical over 7 bases. CDR1 and CDR2 (germline): MGHDK, SYGVNS. V was clipped by 6 bases and J by 6 bases; unmatched bases: 7. The length of the CDR3 is 13 residues. In DNA form, the CDR3 reads TGTGCCAGCAGCTATACAGGGGTGGCTGAAGCTTTCTTT. The encoded protein is CASSYTGVAEAFF.

This clone has only one observation. The chain uses TRBV12-1 and TRBJ1-6. TRBV12-1 is flagged as a pseudogene. The CDR3 has 16 residues. DNA of the CDR3: TGTGCCAGCAGCTTTGCGGGTGGGAGGTATAATTCACCCCTCCACTTT. It is translated as CASSFAGGRYNSPLHF.

The chain carries TRBV13 and TRBJ2-7; TRBD2 agrees at 10 bases. Germline V gives CDR1 PRHDT, CDR2 FYEKMQ (reference sequence). The CDR3 sequence is 17 residues long. Germline trimming cut 5 bases from V and 0 bases from J; bases unmatched to any gene: 10. The CDR3 protein is CASSQKTGLAASYEQYF. CDR3 nucleotide sequence: TGTGCCAGCAGCCAGAAGACCGGACTAGCGGCCTCCTACGAGCAGTACTTC.

V gene TRBV19 combines with J gene TRBJ1-5; 7 bases line up with TRBD1. Trimming cost V 6 bases and J 2 bases; bases outside gene matches: 10. The CDR3 runs 16 residues. Germline loops: CDR1 LNHDA, CDR2 SQIVND (reference sequence). CDR3 nucleotide sequence: TGTGCCAGTAGCACAAACCATCAGGGGGGCAATCAGCCCCAGCATTTT. It specifies CASSTNHQGGNQPQHF.

CDR3 in amino acids: CASSLGGPSTDTQYF. The CDR3 DNA follows: TGTGCCAGCAGCCTGGGGGGGCCCAGCACAGATACGCAGTATTTT. The J gene is TRBJ2-3, the V gene TRBV11-3; a possible D gene is TRBD2 (7 bases). The V end lost 5 bases, the J end lost 0 bases, and 12 bases lay between the germline ends. This CDR3 contains 15 residues. Germline V gives CDR1 SGHNT, CDR2 YENEEA.

The gene calls are TRBV7-3 and TRBJ2-2; 7 nucleotides align to TRBD2. The CDR3 totals 17 residues. V shed 1 base and J 0 bases; nucleotides not matched to a gene: 5. The germline gives CDR1 SGHTA, CDR2 FQGTGA. In DNA, the CDR3 is TGTGCCAGCAGCTTAAACTCGGCGGGGGCGAACACCGGGGAGCTGTTTTTT. This sequence encodes CASSLNSAGANTGELFF.

CDR3 loop: CASGLTGGTEAFF. The CDR3 region has the DNA TGTGCCAGTGGATTGACAGGGGGCACTGAAGCTTTCTTT. This chain links TRBV19 with TRBJ1-1; 9 bases match TRBD1. The CDR3 is 13 residues long. The junction had 5 bases not matched to a gene; V was cut back by 8 bases and J by 4 bases. Germline lookup yields CDR1 LNHDA and CDR2 SQIVND (reference sequence). Supplemented by reference TRBV19 and TRBJ1-1, the full variable domain reads DGGITQSPKYLFRKEGQNVTLSCEQNLNHDAMYWYRQDPGQGLRLIYYSQIVNDFQKGDIAEGYSVSREKKESFPLTVTSAQKNPTAFYLCASGLTGGTEAFFGQGTRLTVV.